These 30 T cell receptor beta chains originate from one sample sequenced in a study of T cells expressing NK-cell markers. TCRdb reprocessed the 5' RACE reads and reports one entry per CDR3 protein, with no DNA. Its table records roughly 420,000 distinct CDR3 sequences. Sequenced: blood T cells: a sorted CD56 or NKG2C T cell subset, CD4+ or CD8+ T cells, or bulk PBMC T cells (not recorded which). These receptors all stem from a woman between 18 and 69 years old in good health.

V is TRBV9 and J is TRBJ1-6; without DNA, the TCRdb call of TRBD1 cannot be checked. The CDR3 sequence is 13 residues long. Germline V lookup: CDR1 SGDLS, CDR2 YYNGEE. This CDR3 is CASSQTGRSPLHF.

The J gene is TRBJ2-5, the V gene TRBV23-1. TRBV23-1 is annotated as an ORF whose role is uncertain. This CDR3 is 16 amino acids long. The CDR3 sequence: CASSQSYRQDEETQYF.

The V and J genes are TRBV5-6 and TRBJ2-5; lacking DNA, the TRBD2 call made by TCRdb goes unchecked. This CDR3 is built from 14 residues. Germline assignment: CDR1 SGHDT and CDR2 YYEEEE. CDR3 loop: CASSPTSAQETQYF.

CDR3 residues: CASSYDRDSNTEAFF. This chain links TRBV4-2 with TRBJ1-1; the D call of TRBD1 rests on TCRdb alone, since no DNA is present to check it. Germline V gene lookup returns CDR1 LGHNA and CDR2 YNFKEQ. The CDR3 consists of 15 residues.

The genes are TRBV7-3 and TRBJ2-3; TCRdb picks TRBD2, but there is no DNA to check that call. The CDR3 has 18 residues. Germline V lookup: CDR1 SGHTA, CDR2 FQGTGA. The CDR3 loop is CASSFGRGGAASTDTQYF.

This CDR3 reads CASSGGVSSTDTQYF. The chain uses TRBV9 and TRBJ2-3. This CDR3 is built from 15 residues. Germline CDR1 SGDLS, CDR2 YYNGEE.

V and J are TRBV6-1 and TRBJ2-1; TCRdb's D call, TRBD1, is unchecked because there is no DNA. This CDR3 is built from 15 residues. The germline gives CDR1 MNHNS, CDR2 SASEGT. CDR3 residues: CASSPDRGTRNEQFF.

The CDR3 sequence: CSVGPLGQGAVAGEAFF. The genes are TRBV29-1 and TRBJ1-1; TCRdb selects TRBD1, and the lack of DNA leaves this call unchecked. The CDR3 length is 17 residues. CDR1 is SQVTM, CDR2 ANQGSEA, per germline.

The chain is built from TRBV29-1 and TRBJ2-1. Looked up from germline, CDR1 is SQVTM and CDR2 is ANQGSEA. The CDR3 loop spans 14 amino acids. Here the CDR3 reads CSVEGRTSYNEQFF.

Here the CDR3 reads CASSYSPQDGETQYF. The J gene is TRBJ2-5, the V gene TRBV6-5. The V gene's germline CDR1 is MNHEY and CDR2 SVGAGI. The CDR3 contains 15 residues.

V gene TRBV5-1 combines with J gene TRBJ2-1; TCRdb's D call of TRBD2 is untestable without DNA. Germline CDR1 reads SGHRS; CDR2 reads YFSETQ. This CDR3 has 15 residues. The CDR3 loop reads CASSLEGGRGGEQFF.

The CDR3 reads CASSPLGDLDF. V is TRBV7-2 and J is TRBJ2-3; the TRBD2 assignment by TCRdb is unverifiable without DNA. Germline values: CDR1 SGHTA, CDR2 FQGNSA. The CDR3 totals 11 residues.

This chain joins TRBV28 and TRBJ2-7; there is no DNA to check the TCRdb D call of TRBD2. This CDR3 has 14 residues. CDR1 MDHEN and CDR2 SYDVKM come from the germline V gene. CDR3 loop: CASRASGSSYEQYF. Full variable domain (missing parts from reference TRBV28 and TRBJ2-7): DVKVTQSSRYLVKRTGEKVFLECVQDMDHENMFWYRQDPGLGLRLIYFSYDVKMKEKGDIPEGYSVSREKKERFSLILESASTNQTSMYLCASRASGSSYEQYFGPGTRLTVT.

The chain links TRBV18 to TRBJ2-1; TCRdb designates TRBD2, a call that cannot be tested without DNA. Germline loops: CDR1 KGHSH, CDR2 LQKENI. This CDR3 contains 16 residues. CDR3 sequence reads: CASSPPGTSGNNEQFF.

This chain connects TRBV18 to TRBJ2-6; TCRdb picks TRBD1, but there is no DNA to check that call. The CDR3 is 17 residues long. Germline V gives CDR1 KGHSH, CDR2 LQKENI. The CDR3 protein is CASSPSETGSGANVLTF. Full variable domain (missing parts from reference TRBV18 and TRBJ2-6): NAGVMQNPRHLVRRRGQEARLRCSPMKGHSHVYWYRQLPEEGLKFMVYLQKENIIDESGMPKERFSAEFPKEGPSILRIQQVVRGDSAAYFCASSPSETGSGANVLTFGAGSRLTVL.

CDR3 loop: CASSLNLAGGFYNEQFF. The chain employs TRBV12-3 or TRBV12-4 and TRBJ2-1; TCRdb's D call, TRBD2, is unchecked because there is no DNA. The CDR3 runs to 17 residues.

The chain combines TRBV3-1 with TRBJ2-5; the TRBD1 assignment by TCRdb is unverifiable without DNA. Looked up from germline, CDR1 is LGHDT and CDR2 is YNNKEL (reference sequence). The CDR3 has 12 residues. CDR3 amino acids: CASSPLTGDQYF.

The chain combines TRBV12-3 or TRBV12-4 with TRBJ2-1; as DNA is missing, the TRBD1 call by TCRdb cannot be tested. The CDR3 is made up of 19 amino acids. CDR3 sequence reads: CASSLWTGAKGGRNNEQFF.

The V gene is TRBV5-5, the J gene TRBJ2-1. This CDR3 is 13 amino acids long. Germline loops: CDR1 SGHKS, CDR2 YYEKEE (reference sequence). The CDR3 is CASSSHDGNEQFF.

The V gene is TRBV5-6, the J gene TRBJ2-7. There are 13 residues in the CDR3. CDR1 SGHDT and CDR2 YYEEEE come from the germline V gene. This CDR3 is CASSLDADYEQYF. Filled out from reference TRBV5-6 and TRBJ2-7, the complete variable domain reads DAGVTQSPTHLIKTRGQQVTLRCSPKSGHDTVSWYQQALGQGPQFIFQYYEEEERQRGNFPDRFSGHQFPNYSSELNVNALLLGDSALYLCASSLDADYEQYFGPGTRLTVT.

This chain links TRBV12-3 or TRBV12-4 with TRBJ1-2; TCRdb selects TRBD1, and the lack of DNA leaves this call unchecked. There are 13 residues in the CDR3. The CDR3 is CASSGDRADGYTF.

The chain combines TRBV4-3 with TRBJ1-2; the D call from TCRdb, TRBD1, cannot be confirmed without DNA. The germline gives CDR1 LGHNA, CDR2 YSLEER. The CDR3 is 14 amino acids. CDR3 amino acids: CASSQGRGRYGYTF.

V and J are TRBV11-1 and TRBJ1-5; the TCRdb call, TRBD1, lacks DNA for checking. This CDR3 comprises 18 residues. In germline, CDR1 is SGHAT, CDR2 FQDESV (reference sequence). The CDR3 spells CASSLASTGSYSNQPQHF.

The chain recombines TRBV7-2 with TRBJ2-1; lacking DNA, the TRBD1 call made by TCRdb goes unchecked. From germline, CDR1 is SGHTA and CDR2 FQGNSA. The CDR3 extends over 15 amino acids. CDR3 protein: CASSARDRASSEQFF.

CDR3 sequence: CASSQVADYGNTIYF. V usage is TRBV4-3 and J usage is TRBJ1-3. Germline CDR1 reads LGHNA; CDR2 reads YSLEER. This CDR3 spans 15 amino acids.

The CDR3 sequence: CASSPGQAYYEQYF. The chain recombines TRBV5-6 with TRBJ2-7; TCRdb's D call, TRBD1, is unchecked because there is no DNA. Germline V lookup: CDR1 SGHDT, CDR2 YYEEEE. The CDR3 sequence is 14 residues long.

The chain has TRBV5-1 and TRBJ1-3; TCRdb designates TRBD1, a call that cannot be tested without DNA. CDR3 length equals 15 residues. Germline V CDR1 and CDR2: SGHRS, YFSETQ. CDR3 protein: CASSPGTASGNTIYF.

The J gene is TRBJ2-4, the V gene TRBV14; the D call of TRBD2 rests on TCRdb alone, since no DNA is present to check it. CDR1 is SGHDN, CDR2 FVKESK, per germline. The CDR3 extends over 16 amino acids. Here the CDR3 reads CASSQLRAGTKNIQYF.

J is TRBJ2-1 and V is TRBV27; TCRdb indicates TRBD2, and absent DNA this call remains unverified. The CDR3 is 17 amino acids. Germline CDR1 is MNHEY and CDR2 is SMNVEV (reference sequence). The CDR3 sequence is CASSFSLAGGRRNEQFF.

J is TRBJ2-7 and V is TRBV6-5; TCRdb lists TRBD1, though no DNA is available to test this call. CDR1 and CDR2 from the germline V gene are MNHEY and SVGAGI. This CDR3 has 16 residues. The CDR3 region is CASSYRDSQSSEEQYF.